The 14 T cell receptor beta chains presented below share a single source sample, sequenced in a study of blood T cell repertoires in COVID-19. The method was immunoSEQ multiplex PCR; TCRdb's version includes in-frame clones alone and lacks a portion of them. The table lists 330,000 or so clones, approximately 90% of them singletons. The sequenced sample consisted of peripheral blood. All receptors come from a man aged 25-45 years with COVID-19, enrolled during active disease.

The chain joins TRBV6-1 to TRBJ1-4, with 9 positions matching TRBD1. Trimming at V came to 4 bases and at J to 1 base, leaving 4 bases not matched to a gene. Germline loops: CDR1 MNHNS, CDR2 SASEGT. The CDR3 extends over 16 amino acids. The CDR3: CASSATGGLTNEKLFF. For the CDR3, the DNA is TGTGCCAGCAGTGCGACAGGGGGATTAACTAATGAAAAACTGTTTTTT.

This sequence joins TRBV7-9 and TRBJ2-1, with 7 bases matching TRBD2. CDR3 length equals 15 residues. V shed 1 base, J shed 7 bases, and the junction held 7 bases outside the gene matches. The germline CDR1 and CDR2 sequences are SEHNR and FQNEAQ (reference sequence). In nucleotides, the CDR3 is TGTGCCAGCAGCTTAGATGGCGGGAGAATAAATGAGCAGTTCTTC. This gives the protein CASSLDGGRINEQFF.

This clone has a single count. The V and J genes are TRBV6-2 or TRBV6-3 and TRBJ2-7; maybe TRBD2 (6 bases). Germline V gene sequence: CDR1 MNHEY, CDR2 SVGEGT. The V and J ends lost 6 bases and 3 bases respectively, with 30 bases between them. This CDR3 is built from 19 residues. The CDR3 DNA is TGTGCCAGCAGCCAACTGAGGGGCCACCGGGACTTCTTAAACTACGAGCAGTACTTC. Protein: CASSQLRGHRDFLNYEQYF.

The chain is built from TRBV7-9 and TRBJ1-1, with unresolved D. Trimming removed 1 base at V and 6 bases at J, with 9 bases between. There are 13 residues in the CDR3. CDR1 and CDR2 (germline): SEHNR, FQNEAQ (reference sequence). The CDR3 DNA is TGTGCCAGCAGCTTAGGGTTGAGTGCTGAAGCTTTCTTT. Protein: CASSLGLSAEAFF.

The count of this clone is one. CDR3 protein: CASSTSRGQGETQYF. The DNA of the CDR3 is TGTGCCAGCAGCACAAGCAGGGGGCAAGGGGAGACCCAGTACTTC. The genes are TRBV11-2 and TRBJ2-5; TRBD1 matches 8 bases. The germline gives CDR1 SGHAT, CDR2 FQNNGV. The V gene end was trimmed by 5 bases and the J gene end by 5 bases; junction bases not matched to a gene: 10. CDR3 length: 15 amino acids.

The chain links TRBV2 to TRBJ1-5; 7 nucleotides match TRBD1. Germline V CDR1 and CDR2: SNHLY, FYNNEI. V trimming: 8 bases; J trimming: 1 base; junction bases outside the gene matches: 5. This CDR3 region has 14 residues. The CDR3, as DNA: TGTGCCAGCGGCCAACAGGGGAGCAATCAGCCCCAGCATTTT. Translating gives CASGQQGSNQPQHF. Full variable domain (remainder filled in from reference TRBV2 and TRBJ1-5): EPEVTQTPSHQVTQMGQEVILRCVPISNHLYFYWYRQILGQKVEFLVSFYNNEISEKSEIFDDQFSVERPDGSNFTLKIRSTKLEDSAMYFCASGQQGSNQPQHFGDGTRLSIL.

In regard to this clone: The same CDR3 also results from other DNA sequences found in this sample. The CDR3, as DNA: TGTGCCAGTAGTATAGTTAGAAACACTGAAGCTTTCTTT. This translates into CASSIVRNTEAFF. This chain uses TRBV19 with TRBJ1-1; D unclear. The CDR3 covers 13 residues. Trimming removed 1 base from V and 2 bases from J, with 5 bases in between. Germline V gives CDR1 LNHDA, CDR2 SQIVND (reference sequence).

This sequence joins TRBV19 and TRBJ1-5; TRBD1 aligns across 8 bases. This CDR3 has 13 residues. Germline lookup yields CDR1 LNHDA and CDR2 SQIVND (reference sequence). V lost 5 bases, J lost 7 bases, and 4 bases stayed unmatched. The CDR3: CASSPYRGQPQHF. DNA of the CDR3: TGTGCCAGTAGTCCGTACAGGGGGCAGCCCCAGCATTTT.

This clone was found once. CDR3 loop: CASSLVAAGTGELFF. The DNA for the CDR3 is TGCGCCAGCAGCTTGGTTGCGGCGGGCACCGGGGAGCTGTTTTTT. This rearrangement joins TRBV5-1 to TRBJ2-2; a weak D match, TRBD2 (5 bases). The V end lost 0 bases, the J end lost 4 bases, and 10 bases lay between the germline ends. Looked up from germline, CDR1 is SGHRS and CDR2 is YFSETQ. CDR3 length: 15 residues.

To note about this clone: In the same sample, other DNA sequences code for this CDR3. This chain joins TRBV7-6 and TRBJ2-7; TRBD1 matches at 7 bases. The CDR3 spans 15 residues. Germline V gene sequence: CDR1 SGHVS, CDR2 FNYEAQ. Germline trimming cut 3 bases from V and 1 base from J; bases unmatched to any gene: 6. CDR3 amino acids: CASSLEDRYSYEQYF. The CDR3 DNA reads TGTGCCAGCAGCTTGGAGGACAGGTATTCCTACGAGCAGTACTTC.

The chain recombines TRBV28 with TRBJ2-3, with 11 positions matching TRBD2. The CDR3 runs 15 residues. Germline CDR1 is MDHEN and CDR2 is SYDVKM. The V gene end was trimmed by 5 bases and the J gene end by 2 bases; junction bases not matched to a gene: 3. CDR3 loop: CASSELAGVTDTQYF. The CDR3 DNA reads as TGTGCCAGCAGTGAACTAGCGGGAGTCACAGATACGCAGTATTTT.

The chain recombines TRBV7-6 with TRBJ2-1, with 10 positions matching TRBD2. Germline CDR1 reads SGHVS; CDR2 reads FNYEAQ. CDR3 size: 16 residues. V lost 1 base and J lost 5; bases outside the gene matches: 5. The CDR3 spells CASSLVPSGGDNEQFF. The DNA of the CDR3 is TGTGCCAGCAGCTTAGTCCCTAGCGGGGGAGACAATGAGCAGTTCTTC. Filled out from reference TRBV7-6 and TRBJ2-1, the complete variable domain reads GAGVSQSPRYKVTKRGQDVALRCDPISGHVSLYWYRQALGQGPEFLTYFNYEAQQDKSGLPNDRFSAERPEGSISTLTIQRTEQRDSAMYRCASSLVPSGGDNEQFFGPGTRLTVL.

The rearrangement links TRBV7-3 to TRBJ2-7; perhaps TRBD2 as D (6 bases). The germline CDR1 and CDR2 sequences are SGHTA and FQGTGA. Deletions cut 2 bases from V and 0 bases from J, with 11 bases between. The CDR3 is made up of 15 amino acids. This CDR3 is CASSLLGGASYEQYF. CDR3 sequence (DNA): TGTGCCAGCAGCTTATTGGGGGGTGCCTCCTACGAGCAGTACTTC.

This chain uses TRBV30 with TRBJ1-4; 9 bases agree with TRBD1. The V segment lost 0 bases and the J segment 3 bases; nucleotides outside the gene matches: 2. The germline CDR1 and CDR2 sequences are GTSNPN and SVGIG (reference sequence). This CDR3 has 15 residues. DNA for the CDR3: TGTGCCTGGAGTGTACAGGGGGCAGCTAATGAAAAACTGTTTTTT. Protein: CAWSVQGAANEKLFF. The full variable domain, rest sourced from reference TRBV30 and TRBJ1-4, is SQTIHQWPATLVQPVGSPLSLECTVEGTSNPNLYWYRQAAGRGLQLLFYSVGIGQISSEVPQNLSASRPQDRQFILSSKKLLLSDSGFYLCAWSVQGAANEKLFFGSGTQLSVL.